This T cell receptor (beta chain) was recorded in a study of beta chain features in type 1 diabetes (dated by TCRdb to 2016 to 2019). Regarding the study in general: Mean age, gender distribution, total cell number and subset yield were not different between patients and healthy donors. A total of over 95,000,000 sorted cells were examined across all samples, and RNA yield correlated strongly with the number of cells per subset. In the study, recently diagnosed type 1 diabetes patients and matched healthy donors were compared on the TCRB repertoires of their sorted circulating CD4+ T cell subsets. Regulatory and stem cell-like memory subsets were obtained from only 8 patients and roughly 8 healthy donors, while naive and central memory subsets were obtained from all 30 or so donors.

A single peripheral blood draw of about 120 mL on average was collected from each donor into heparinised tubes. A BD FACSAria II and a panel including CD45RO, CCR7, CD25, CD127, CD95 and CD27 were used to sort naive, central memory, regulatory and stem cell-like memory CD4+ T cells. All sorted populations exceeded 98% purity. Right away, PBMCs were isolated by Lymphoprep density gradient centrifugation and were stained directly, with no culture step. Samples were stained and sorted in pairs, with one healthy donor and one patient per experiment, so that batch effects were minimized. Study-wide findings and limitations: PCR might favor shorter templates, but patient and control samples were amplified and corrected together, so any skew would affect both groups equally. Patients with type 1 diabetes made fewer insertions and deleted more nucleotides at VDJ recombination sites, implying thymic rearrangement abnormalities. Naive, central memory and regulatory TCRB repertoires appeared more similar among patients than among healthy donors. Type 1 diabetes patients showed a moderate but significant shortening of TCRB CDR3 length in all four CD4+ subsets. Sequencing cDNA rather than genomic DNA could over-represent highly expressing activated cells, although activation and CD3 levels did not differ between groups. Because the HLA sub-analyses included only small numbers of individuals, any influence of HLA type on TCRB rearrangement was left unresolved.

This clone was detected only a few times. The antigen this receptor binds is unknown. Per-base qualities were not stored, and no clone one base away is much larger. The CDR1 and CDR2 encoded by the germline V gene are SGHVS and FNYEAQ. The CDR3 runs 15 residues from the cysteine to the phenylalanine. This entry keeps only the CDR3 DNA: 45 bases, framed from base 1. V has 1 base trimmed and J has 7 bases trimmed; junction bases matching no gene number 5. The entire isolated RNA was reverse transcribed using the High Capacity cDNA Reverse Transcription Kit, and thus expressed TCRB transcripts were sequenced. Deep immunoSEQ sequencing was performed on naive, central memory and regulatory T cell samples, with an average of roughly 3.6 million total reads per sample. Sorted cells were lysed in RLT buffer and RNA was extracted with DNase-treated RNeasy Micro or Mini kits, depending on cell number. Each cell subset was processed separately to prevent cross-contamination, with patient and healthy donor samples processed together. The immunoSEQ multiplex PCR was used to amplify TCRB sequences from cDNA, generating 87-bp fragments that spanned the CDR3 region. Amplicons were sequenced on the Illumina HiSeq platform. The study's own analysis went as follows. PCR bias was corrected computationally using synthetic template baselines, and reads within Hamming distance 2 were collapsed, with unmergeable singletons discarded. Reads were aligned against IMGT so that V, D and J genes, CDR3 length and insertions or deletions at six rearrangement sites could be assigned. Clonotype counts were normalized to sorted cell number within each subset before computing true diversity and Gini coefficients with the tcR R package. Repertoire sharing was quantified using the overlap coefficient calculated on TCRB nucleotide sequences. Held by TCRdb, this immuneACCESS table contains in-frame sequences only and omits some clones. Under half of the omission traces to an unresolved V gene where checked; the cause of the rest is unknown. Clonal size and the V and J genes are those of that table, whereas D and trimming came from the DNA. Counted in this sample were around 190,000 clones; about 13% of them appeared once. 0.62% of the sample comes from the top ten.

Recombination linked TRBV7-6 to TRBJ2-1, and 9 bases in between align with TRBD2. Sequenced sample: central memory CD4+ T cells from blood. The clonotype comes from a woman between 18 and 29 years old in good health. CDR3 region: CASSLGAGGANEQFF. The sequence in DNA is TGTGCCAGCAGCTTAGGGGCGGGAGGGGCTAATGAGCAGTTCTTC. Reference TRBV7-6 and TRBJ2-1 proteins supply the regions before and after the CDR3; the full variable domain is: GAGVSQSPRYKVTKRGQDVALRCDPISGHVSLYWYRQALGQGPEFLTYFNYEAQQDKSGLPNDRFSAERPEGSISTLTIQRTEQRDSAMYRCASSLGAGGANEQFFGPGTRLTVL.